The 20 T cell receptor beta chains listed next were all sequenced from one sample in a study of early T cells in non-severe SARS-CoV-2 infection. MiXCR was run by TCRdb on the 5' RACE reads, yielding one entry per CDR3 protein. The data hold around 50,000 distinct CDR3 sequences, with around an eighth observed a single time. Specimen: whole blood. The origin of the receptors is an adult who was a healthcare worker with PCR-confirmed SARS-CoV-2 infection or an uninfected control (not recorded which).

The V gene is TRBV3-1, the J gene TRBJ1-2, with D uncertain. The length of the CDR3 is 13 residues. The germline gives CDR1 LGHDT, CDR2 YNNKEL (reference sequence). Deletions cut 4 bases from V and 2 bases from J, with 8 bases between. CDR3 protein: CASSRDTNYGYTF. The DNA of the CDR3 is TGTGCCAGCAGCCGGGATACCAACTATGGCTACACCTTC.

V gene TRBV7-2 combines with J gene TRBJ2-7, with D unresolved. This CDR3 region has 12 residues. The germline CDR1 and CDR2 sequences are SGHTA and FQGNSA. Trimming removed 4 bases at V and 5 bases at J, with 9 bases between. CDR3 in DNA: TGTGCCAGCAGCTCGACCCTAAACGAGCAGTACTTC. This gives the protein CASSSTLNEQYF.

This clonotype was seen a few times. This chain joins TRBV5-4 and TRBJ2-6; 10 bases align to TRBD2. V trimming: 2 bases; J trimming: 0 bases; junction bases outside the gene matches: 5. This CDR3 contains 18 residues. The V gene's germline CDR1 is SGHNT and CDR2 YYREEE (reference sequence). The DNA of the CDR3 is TGTGCCAGCAGCTTAATATTAGCGGGAGGCTCTGGGGCCAACGTCCTGACTTTC. Protein sequence: CASSLILAGGSGANVLTF.

CDR3 DNA sequence: TGTGCCAGCAGCTCGACTAGCGGGAGATCCTACAATGAGCAGTTCTTC. This sequence encodes CASSSTSGRSYNEQFF. The chain is built from TRBV7-9 and TRBJ2-1, with 12 bases aligning to TRBD2. Trimming at V came to 4 bases and at J to 1 base, leaving 2 bases not matched to a gene. The CDR3 runs 16 residues. The germline gives CDR1 SEHNR, CDR2 FQNEAQ (reference sequence).

This clonotype appeared many times. This chain uses TRBV7-9 with TRBJ1-6; 9 bases agree with TRBD1. There are 17 residues in the CDR3. Germline V lookup: CDR1 SEHNR, CDR2 FQNEAQ (reference sequence). V shed 6 bases, J shed 5 bases, and the junction held 11 bases outside the gene matches. CDR3 DNA sequence: TGTGCCAGCAGGGGGCCGGGACAGGGATTGAATAATTCACCCCTCCACTTT. Residues: CASRGPGQGLNNSPLHF.

This chain joins TRBV11-1 and TRBJ2-7; D remains unclear. CDR3 length: 13 residues. Trimming left V 1 base short and J 0 bases short, with 4 bases between. Germline lookup yields CDR1 SGHAT and CDR2 FQDESV (reference sequence). This CDR3 is CASSLDPSYEQYF. CDR3 bases: TGTGCCAGCAGCTTAGATCCCTCCTACGAGCAGTACTTC.

The gene calls are TRBV5-1 and TRBJ2-5; the match to TRBD1 covers 7 bases. CDR3 size: 13 residues. Trimming cost V 4 bases and J 3 bases; bases outside gene matches: 3. Germline CDR1 and CDR2: SGHRS and YFSETQ. DNA for the CDR3: TGCGCCAGCAGCCTCGGACAGGAAGAGACCCAGTACTTC. It is translated as CASSLGQEETQYF.

This clonotype was found a few times. The chain uses TRBV3-1 and TRBJ2-7, with D possibly matching TRBD2 (5 bases). Trimming pared 1 base from V and 0 bases from J, leaving 7 bases between. CDR1 and CDR2 (germline): LGHDT, YNNKEL (reference sequence). This CDR3 is built from 14 residues. The CDR3 loop is CASSQGRTSYEQYF. CDR3 DNA: TGTGCCAGCAGCCAAGGGAGGACCTCCTACGAGCAGTACTTC.

This clonotype was recorded a few times. The J gene is TRBJ1-2, the V gene TRBV28; the D is unclear. Germline V CDR1 and CDR2: MDHEN, SYDVKM. This CDR3 comprises 12 residues. Trimming removed 6 bases from V and 8 bases from J, with 13 bases in between. The CDR3 protein is CASRTLPRGYTF. Here the CDR3 DNA reads TGTGCCAGCAGGACCCTTCCTCGGGGCTACACCTTC.

The chain employs TRBV29-1 and TRBJ2-2; D is perhaps TRBD2 (5 bases). The CDR3 totals 14 residues. Germline V gene data show CDR1 as SQVTM and CDR2 as ANQGSEA. V gave up 5 bases and J gave up 2 bases, with 12 bases separating them. CDR3 DNA sequence: TGCAGCGTTCACGGGAAGGATAACACCGGGGAGCTGTTTTTT. This codes for CSVHGKDNTGELFF.

The rearrangement uses TRBV6-6 and TRBJ1-2; D gene unclear. Trimming removed 7 bases from V and 2 bases from J, with 14 bases in between. Germline CDR1 reads MNHNY; CDR2 reads SVGAGI (reference sequence). The CDR3 totals 14 residues. The CDR3 DNA sequence: TGTGCCAGCACCCAGCGGCAAAGAAACTATGGCTACACCTTC. Its protein is CASTQRQRNYGYTF.

J is TRBJ2-7 and V is TRBV2, with D unresolved. Germline V gene lookup returns CDR1 SNHLY and CDR2 FYNNEI. V lost 4 bases to trimming and J lost 7 bases, with 8 bases between them. This CDR3 comprises 11 residues. The CDR3 reads CASSGEWEQYF. The CDR3 DNA follows: TGTGCCAGCAGTGGAGAGTGGGAGCAGTACTTC. Looking up the rest from reference TRBV2 and TRBJ2-7 gives the full variable domain: EPEVTQTPSHQVTQMGQEVILRCVPISNHLYFYWYRQILGQKVEFLVSFYNNEISEKSEIFDDQFSVERPDGSNFTLKIRSTKLEDSAMYFCASSGEWEQYFGPGTRLTVT.

This clonotype was counted a few times. This chain links TRBV29-1 with TRBJ2-6, with 8 bases lining up with TRBD1. Germline V CDR1 and CDR2: SQVTM, ANQGSEA. V lost 3 bases and J lost 3; bases outside the gene matches: 7. There are 16 residues in the CDR3. CDR3 nucleotides: TGCAGCGTTGAGGACAGGGAACCAAGTGGGGCCAACGTCCTGACTTTC. As protein: CSVEDREPSGANVLTF.

This chain uses TRBV5-1 with TRBJ2-1; 8 bases align to TRBD2. CDR3 size: 15 residues. The V and J ends lost 4 bases and 8 bases, in that order; junction bases with no gene match: 11. Germline values: CDR1 SGHRS, CDR2 YFSETQ. This chain's CDR3 is CASSAALAEGDEQFF. The CDR3 bases are TGCGCCAGCAGCGCGGCACTAGCGGAAGGCGATGAGCAGTTCTTC.

CDR3 bases: TGTGCCAGCCAACTCAACACCGGGGAGCTGTTTTTT. This encodes CASQLNTGELFF. This chain uses TRBV27 with TRBJ2-2; no firm D call. V was shortened by 8 bases and J by 2 bases, with 6 bases between the two germline ends. This CDR3 is 12 amino acids long. The germline CDR1 and CDR2 sequences are MNHEY and SMNVEV (reference sequence).

This clonotype was counted ten times or more. Here the CDR3 DNA reads TGCAGTGCTCCCAGCGGGAGGGCCCAGGGCACAGATACGCAGTATTTT. Amino acids: CSAPSGRAQGTDTQYF. The chain joins TRBV20-1 to TRBJ2-3, with 10 positions matching TRBD2. Germline CDR1 is DFQATT and CDR2 is SNEGSKA (reference sequence). V lost 5 bases to trimming and J lost 1 base; unmatched junction nucleotides: 9. This CDR3 has 16 amino acids.

Only a few counts were recorded for this clonotype. J is TRBJ2-7 and V is TRBV9; 7 nucleotides agree with TRBD1. J lost 6 bases, V lost 7 bases, and 16 bases had no gene match. CDR1 is SGDLS and CDR2 is YYNGEE in the germline V gene. CDR3 length: 15 amino acids. This chain's CDR3 is CASGIYRDRDGEQYF. The CDR3 DNA follows: TGTGCCAGCGGAATTTACCGGGACAGAGACGGCGAGCAGTACTTC.

The chain links TRBV7-3 to TRBJ2-2; a weak D match, TRBD2 (5 bases). The CDR3 length is 16 residues. Trimming removed 5 bases at V and 2 bases at J, with 15 bases between. Germline lookup yields CDR1 SGHTA and CDR2 FQGTGA. As DNA, the CDR3 is TGTGCCAGCAGCCCGTTCTCCAGCGGCAACACCGGGGAGCTGTTTTTT. Amino acid sequence: CASSPFSSGNTGELFF.

At least ten counts were recorded for this clonotype. The gene calls are TRBV24-1 and TRBJ2-5, with no clear D. Germline loops: CDR1 KGHDR, CDR2 SFDVKD. The V end was cut by 0 bases, the J end by 4 bases, with 5 bases between. The CDR3 covers 13 residues. Written as DNA, the CDR3 is TGTGCCACCAGTGATTTGATGGGAGAGACCCAGTACTTC. Encoded protein: CATSDLMGETQYF.

This clonotype was seen a few times. The chain couples TRBV5-1 to TRBJ2-3; D perhaps matches TRBD2 (6 bases). Trimming took off 2 bases at V and 4 bases at J, with 11 bases between the two ends. CDR1 and CDR2 (germline): SGHRS, YFSETQ. This CDR3 comprises 14 residues. CDR3 DNA: TGCGCCAGCAGCTTACGGGAGTGGGCAGATACGCAGTATTTT. This gives the protein CASSLREWADTQYF.